This entry lists 23 T cell receptor beta chains sequenced from one sample in a study of blood T cells in healthy people across ages. A second about 7 to 12 cycle PCR used barcoded and J-beta primers. TCRdb ran MiXCR on the 5' RACE reads and lists one entry per CDR3 protein. The sample holds fewer than 1,000,000 distinct CDR3 sequences, about half seen once. Sequencing was carried out using blood. These receptors originate from a man older than 75 in good health.

This clonotype was picked up a small number of times. This rearrangement joins TRBV10-3 to TRBJ2-7; weak D call: TRBD2 (5 bases). Germline assignment: CDR1 ENHRY and CDR2 SYGVKD. The CDR3 is 18 amino acids. V gave up 0 bases and J gave up 0 bases, with 18 bases separating them. DNA of the CDR3: TGTGCCATCAGTGAGTCAGGGAGTTCCGGCCAGAGCTCCTACGAGCAGTACTTC. It codes for CAISESGSSGQSSYEQYF.

The rearrangement links TRBV7-2 to TRBJ2-5; TRBD2 matches at 10 bases. This CDR3 spans 14 amino acids. Per the germline V gene, CDR1 is SGHTA and CDR2 is FQGNSA. The J segment lost 11 bases and the V segment lost 5 bases, leaving 11 bases of the junction unmatched. The CDR3 spells CASSNVAGGREQYF. The CDR3 DNA reads TGTGCCAGCAGCAACGTAGCGGGAGGACGGGAGCAGTACTTC.

The chain has TRBV7-2 and TRBJ2-1; TRBD2 matches at 13 bases. CDR3 length: 17 amino acids. The germline V gene has CDR1 SGHTA and CDR2 FQGNSA. The V and J ends lost 2 bases and 5 bases, in that order; junction bases with no gene match: 6. CDR3 sequence: CASSLIFGTSGDNEQFF. CDR3 DNA sequence: TGTGCCAGCAGCTTAATTTTCGGGACTAGCGGGGACAATGAGCAGTTCTTC.

This clonotype was detected a few times. The chain links TRBV9 to TRBJ1-1; D gene ambiguous. This CDR3 is built from 13 residues. V was pared by 2 bases and J by 3 bases, with 8 bases between. CDR1 is SGDLS and CDR2 is YYNGEE in the germline V gene. The CDR3 nucleotides are TGTGCCAGCAGCGTTACAAGGGACACTGAAGCTTTCTTT. It translates to CASSVTRDTEAFF.

The chain combines TRBV11-2 with TRBJ2-3; TRBD2 might be the D (6 bases). Trimming pared 5 bases from V and 11 bases from J, leaving 20 bases between. The CDR3 length is 14 residues. Germline loops: CDR1 SGHAT, CDR2 FQNNGV. The CDR3 sequence: CASSLPGGAGGQYF. CDR3 nucleotide sequence: TGTGCCAGCAGCCTCCCTGGCGGGGCCGGCGGGCAGTATTTT.

This clonotype was recorded a few times. The chain employs TRBV20-1 and TRBJ2-5; TRBD2 aligns across 12 bases. Germline loops: CDR1 DFQATT, CDR2 SNEGSKA (reference sequence). CDR3 size: 16 residues. V shed 1 base and J 5 bases; nucleotides not matched to a gene: 8. The DNA of the CDR3 is TGCAGTGCTAGAGGCCTAGCGGGAGGGCTAGGGGAGACCCAGTACTTC. Translating gives CSARGLAGGLGETQYF.

This clonotype came up a few times. An end of the junction does not agree with germline; a read error may underlie this. The CDR3 sequence: CSAIPGTGGSYNSPPHF. For the CDR3, the DNA is TGCAGTGCTATTCCCGGGACAGGGGGCTCCTATAATTCGCCCCCCCACTTT. V is TRBV20-1 and J is TRBJ1-6; 12 positions agree with TRBD1. Germline CDR1 DFQATT, CDR2 SNEGSKA (reference sequence). This CDR3 comprises 17 residues.

This chain links TRBV28 with TRBJ2-5; D may be TRBD1 (5 bases). CDR3 length: 12 residues. V shed 3 bases and J shed 12 bases, with 14 bases lying between them. From germline, CDR1 is MDHEN and CDR2 SYDVKM. The CDR3 reads CASSFRQAGKYF. Written as DNA, the CDR3 is TGTGCCAGCAGTTTCCGTCAGGCAGGGAAGTACTTC.

The chain employs TRBV21-1 and TRBJ2-4; no check of the table's D call, TRBD1, against the DNA was made. TRBV21-1 is an annotated pseudogene. The CDR3 is 19 amino acids. The CDR3 spells CASSKKERQGLAAKNIQYF. Here the CDR3 DNA reads TGTGCCAGCAGCAAAAAGGAGAGGCAGGGTCTAGCTGCCAAAAACATTCAGTACTTC.

The CDR3 DNA reads as TGTGCCAGTAGTCTCAGCCGGGGGCGACGGGAGACCCAGTTCTTC. It translates to CASSLSRGRRETQFF. The chain joins TRBV19 to TRBJ2-1; D possibly uses TRBD1 or TRBD2 (6 bases each). Germline lookup yields CDR1 LNHDA and CDR2 SQIVND (reference sequence). Trimming took 5 bases from V and 13 from J, leaving 24 bases between them. The CDR3 contains 15 residues. The full variable domain, with the rest looked up from reference TRBV19 and TRBJ2-1, is DGGITQSPKYLFRKEGQNVTLSCEQNLNHDAMYWYRQDPGQGLRLIYYSQIVNDFQKGDIAEGYSVSREKKESFPLTVTSAQKNPTAFYLCASSLSRGRRETQFFGPGTRLTVL.

This clonotype was counted only a few times. V gene TRBV20-1 combines with J gene TRBJ2-1, with 8 nucleotides matching TRBD2. V gave up 4 bases and J gave up 6 bases; unmatched junction bases: 8. Germline V lookup: CDR1 DFQATT, CDR2 SNEGSKA (reference sequence). CDR3 length equals 14 residues. The CDR3 is CSATGTRGTNEQFF. CDR3 nucleotides: TGCAGTGCTACCGGGACTAGAGGGACCAATGAGCAGTTCTTC.

This clonotype has ten or more counts. The rearrangement links TRBV29-1 to TRBJ2-1, with 8 bases fitting TRBD1. This CDR3 has 16 amino acids. V was pared by 1 base and J by 8 bases, with 13 bases of the junction left unmatched. CDR1 and CDR2 from the germline V gene are SQVTM and ANQGSEA. The CDR3 nucleotides read TGCAGCGTTGAAGGCCTAGACAGGGGCCCGTGGGATGAGCAGTTCTTC. Encoded protein: CSVEGLDRGPWDEQFF.

V usage is TRBV20-1 and J usage is TRBJ2-5; 7 bases map to TRBD1. The tail of the sequence fits TRBJ2-7 better, so the J call may be wrong. The CDR3 is 14 residues long. In germline, CDR1 is DFQATT, CDR2 SNEGSKA (reference sequence). The CDR3 DNA reads TGCAGTGCCAGTTCGACAGGGAGAAATTACGAGCAGTACTTC. It translates to CSASSTGRNYEQYF.

The V gene is TRBV29-1, the J gene TRBJ2-2; TRBD2 is a possible D gene (6 bases). This CDR3 has 12 residues. Trimming pared 7 bases from V and 7 bases from J, leaving 13 bases between. Germline V CDR1 and CDR2: SQVTM, ANQGSEA. CDR3 protein: CSASEGVGELFF. The CDR3 coding sequence is TGCAGCGCCTCGGAGGGCGTCGGGGAGCTGTTTTTT.

The chain is built from TRBV7-3 and TRBJ2-3; possible D gene TRBD1, 6 bases. The germline CDR1 and CDR2 sequences are SGHTA and FQGTGA. This CDR3 is built from 13 residues. With 6 bases removed from V and 7 bases from J, the gap between germline ends came to 14 bases. The CDR3 nucleotides are TGTGCCAGCAGTCGACAGGTCATGCATACGCAGTATTTT. This translates into CASSRQVMHTQYF.

This clonotype was counted at least ten times. The J gene is TRBJ2-7, the V gene TRBV5-1, with 7 bases fitting TRBD1. The germline CDR1 and CDR2 sequences are SGHRS and YFSETQ. V gave up 2 bases and J gave up 1 base; unmatched junction bases: 3. This CDR3 has 14 residues. The CDR3 sequence is CASSFRDRSYEQYF. The DNA for the CDR3 is TGCGCCAGCAGCTTTCGGGACAGATCCTACGAGCAGTACTTC.

The gene calls are TRBV20-1 and TRBJ2-5, with 7 bases identical to TRBD2. V shed 3 bases and J 11 bases; nucleotides not matched to a gene: 6. This CDR3 is built from 11 residues. Per the germline V gene, CDR1 is DFQATT and CDR2 is SNEGSKA (reference sequence). The CDR3 here is CSASREDEQYF. In DNA, the CDR3 is TGCAGTGCTAGCCGGGAGGATGAGCAGTACTTC.

This clonotype was seen only a few times. A much larger clonotype is one base distant, so this may be a read error. The rearrangement links TRBV12-3 or TRBV12-4 to TRBJ2-1, with D uncertain. V was shortened by 6 bases and J by 4 bases, with 16 bases between the two germline ends. This CDR3 has 15 amino acids. The CDR3 DNA is TGTGCCAGCAGCCCCTCCGGTCGCACTTACAATGAGCAGTTCTTC. As protein: CASSPSGRTYNEQFF.

This clonotype was counted only a few times. The V call is TRBV11-3, the J call TRBJ2-1; weak D call: TRBD1 (6 bases). This CDR3 has 12 residues. Germline V CDR1 and CDR2: SGHNT, YENEEA. The V end was cut by 5 bases, the J end by 8 bases, with 10 bases between. CDR3 bases: TGTGCCAGCAGCGCCAACAGGGATGAGCAGTTCTTC. Translating gives CASSANRDEQFF.

In DNA form, the CDR3 reads TGTGCCAGCAGTTTAGACCCCGGGGGCGAGCAGTACTTC. Its protein product is CASSLDPGGEQYF. The chain combines TRBV27 with TRBJ2-4; tentative D call: TRBD2 (6 bases). The assigned J gene may be wrong: the sequence end matches TRBJ2-7 better. Germline V CDR1 and CDR2: MNHEY, SMNVEV (reference sequence). The CDR3 runs 13 residues.

This clonotype was recorded only once. The chain is built from TRBV7-2 and TRBJ2-1; 10 bases are shared with TRBD1. The end of the DNA fits TRBJ2-7 better, so the J call may be wrong. Germline V CDR1 and CDR2: SGHTA, FQGNSA. CDR3 length: 17 amino acids. The CDR3 region is CASSSPGTGVFYNEQYF. The CDR3 DNA is TGTGCCAGCAGCTCCCCCGGGACAGGGGTTTTCTACAATGAGCAGTACTTC.

This rearrangement joins TRBV6-6 to TRBJ2-1, with D possibly being TRBD1 (6 bases). Trimming left V 6 bases short and J 8 bases short, with 11 bases between. CDR3 size: 12 residues. The germline gives CDR1 MNHNY, CDR2 SVGAGI (reference sequence). The CDR3 DNA sequence: TGTGCCAGCAGGATAAACAGGGATGAGCAGTTCTTC. As protein: CASRINRDEQFF.

This clonotype was seen a single time. The genes are TRBV27 and TRBJ1-5; no reliable D call. The germline V gene has CDR1 MNHEY and CDR2 SMNVEV (reference sequence). V lost 6 bases to trimming and J lost 1 base, with 10 bases between them. CDR3 length equals 14 residues. For the CDR3, the DNA is TGTGCCAGCAGGGGAGGCATGAGCAATCAGCCCCAGCATTTT. It codes for CASRGGMSNQPQHF.